This T cell receptor (beta chain) appears in the sequencing data of a study of T cell repertoires in cytomegalovirus infection. General observations from the study: The ex vivo response was dominated by HLA-C-restricted CMV-specific TCR beta clonotypes.

The V and J ends lost 4 bases and 4 bases respectively, with 8 bases between them. Germline V gives CDR1 LGHNT, CDR2 FRNRAP. The CDR3 is 14 residues long. In TCRdb, the reads were re-called with MiXCR into one record per CDR3 protein. This sample has roughly 340,000 distinct CDR3 sequences, with roughly 28% found just once. Details on this clonotype: Its antigen is unidentified.

The sequence was collected from a human donor in good health (CMV status not recorded). Some clones in this sample may be carry-over from other donors' samples. The specimen was cultured PBMCs, collected from culture after CMV antigen stimulation. The V and J genes are TRBV12-5 and TRBJ2-6; D is perhaps TRBD1 or TRBD2 (5 bases each). CDR3 coding DNA: TGTGCTAGTGGTTCTGGGGACGGGGCCAACGTCCTGACTTTC. Translation: CASGSGDGANVLTF.